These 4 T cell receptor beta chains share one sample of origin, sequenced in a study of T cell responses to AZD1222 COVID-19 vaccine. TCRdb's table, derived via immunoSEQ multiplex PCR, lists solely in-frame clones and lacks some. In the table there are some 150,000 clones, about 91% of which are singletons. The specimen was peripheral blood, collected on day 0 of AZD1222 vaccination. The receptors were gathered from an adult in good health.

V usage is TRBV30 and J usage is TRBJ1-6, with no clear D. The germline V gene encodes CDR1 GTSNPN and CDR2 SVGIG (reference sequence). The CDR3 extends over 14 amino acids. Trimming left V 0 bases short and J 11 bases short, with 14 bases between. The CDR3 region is CAWSVNGPFTPLHF. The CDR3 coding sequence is TGTGCCTGGAGTGTAAACGGTCCTTTTACACCCCTCCACTTT.

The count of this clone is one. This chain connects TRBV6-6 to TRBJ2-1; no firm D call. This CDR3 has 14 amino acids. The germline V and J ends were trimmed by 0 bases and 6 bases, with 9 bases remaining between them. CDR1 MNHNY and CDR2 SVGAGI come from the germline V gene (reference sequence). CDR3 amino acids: CASSYSTLSNEQFF. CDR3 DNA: TGTGCCAGCAGTTACTCGACCCTTTCCAATGAGCAGTTCTTC.

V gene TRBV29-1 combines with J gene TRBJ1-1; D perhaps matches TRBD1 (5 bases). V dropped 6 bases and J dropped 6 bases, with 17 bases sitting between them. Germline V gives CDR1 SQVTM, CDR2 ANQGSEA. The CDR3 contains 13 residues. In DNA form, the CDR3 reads TGCAGCGTCCACCCAGGGCATTCCTCTGAAGCTTTCTTT. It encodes CSVHPGHSSEAFF.

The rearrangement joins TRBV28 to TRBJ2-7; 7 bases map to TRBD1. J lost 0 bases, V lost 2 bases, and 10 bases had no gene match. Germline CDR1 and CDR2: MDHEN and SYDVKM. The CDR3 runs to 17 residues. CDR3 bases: TGTGCCAGCAGTTTAACAGGGGCTCCCTTAAGCTCCTACGAGCAGTACTTC. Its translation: CASSLTGAPLSSYEQYF.